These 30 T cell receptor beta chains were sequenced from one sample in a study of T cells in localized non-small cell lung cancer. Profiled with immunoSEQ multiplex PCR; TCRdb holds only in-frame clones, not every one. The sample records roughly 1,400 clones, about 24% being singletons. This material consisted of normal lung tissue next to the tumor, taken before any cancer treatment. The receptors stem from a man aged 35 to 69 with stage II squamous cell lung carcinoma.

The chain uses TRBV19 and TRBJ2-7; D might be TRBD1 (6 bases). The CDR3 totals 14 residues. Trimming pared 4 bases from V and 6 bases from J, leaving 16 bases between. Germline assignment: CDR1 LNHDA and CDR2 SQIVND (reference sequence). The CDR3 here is CASSKRQALGEQYF. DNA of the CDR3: TGTGCCAGTAGTAAGAGACAGGCTTTAGGCGAGCAGTACTTC.

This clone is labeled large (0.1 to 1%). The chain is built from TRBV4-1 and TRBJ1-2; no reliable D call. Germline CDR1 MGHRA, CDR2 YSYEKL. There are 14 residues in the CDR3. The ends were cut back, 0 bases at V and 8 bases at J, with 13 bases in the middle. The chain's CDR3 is CASSQDINSKGYTF. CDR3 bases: TGCGCCAGCAGCCAAGATATCAACAGCAAAGGCTACACCTTC.

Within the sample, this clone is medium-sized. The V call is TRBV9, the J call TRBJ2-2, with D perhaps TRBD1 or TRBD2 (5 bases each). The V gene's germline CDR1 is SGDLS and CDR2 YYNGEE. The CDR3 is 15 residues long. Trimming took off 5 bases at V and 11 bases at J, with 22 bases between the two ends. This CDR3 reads CASSAVRGEEAELFF. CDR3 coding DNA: TGTGCCAGCAGTGCCGTGAGGGGCGAGGAGGCTGAGCTGTTTTTT.

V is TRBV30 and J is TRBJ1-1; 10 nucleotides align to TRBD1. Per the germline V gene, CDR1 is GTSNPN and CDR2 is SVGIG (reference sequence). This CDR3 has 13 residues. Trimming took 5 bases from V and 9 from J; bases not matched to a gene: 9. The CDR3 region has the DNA TGTGCCTGGGCCGGGACAGGGGATGGCCAAGCTTTCTTT. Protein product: CAWAGTGDGQAFF.

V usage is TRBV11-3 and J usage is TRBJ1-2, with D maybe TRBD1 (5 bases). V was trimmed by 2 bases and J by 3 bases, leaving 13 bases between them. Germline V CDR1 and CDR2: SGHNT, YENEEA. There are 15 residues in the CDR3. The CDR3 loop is CASSLLAGWHYGYTF. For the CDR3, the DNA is TGTGCCAGCAGCTTATTGGCAGGGTGGCACTATGGCTACACCTTC.

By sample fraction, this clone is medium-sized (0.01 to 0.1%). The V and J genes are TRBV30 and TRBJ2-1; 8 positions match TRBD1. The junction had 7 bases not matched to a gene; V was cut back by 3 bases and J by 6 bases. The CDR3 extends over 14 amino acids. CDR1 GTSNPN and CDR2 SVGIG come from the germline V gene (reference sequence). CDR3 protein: CAWSPLGTGNEQFF. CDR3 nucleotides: TGTGCCTGGAGCCCCCTCGGGACAGGCAATGAGCAGTTCTTC.

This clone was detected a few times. CDR3 sequence reads: CASGLASSGPYEQYF. CDR3 nucleotide sequence: TGTGCTAGTGGTTTGGCGTCTAGCGGACCCTACGAGCAGTACTTC. This rearrangement joins TRBV12-5 to TRBJ2-7; 7 positions match TRBD2. V was pared by 1 base and J by 2 bases, with 5 bases of the junction left unmatched. CDR3 length equals 15 residues. Germline lookup yields CDR1 LGHNT and CDR2 FRNRAP.

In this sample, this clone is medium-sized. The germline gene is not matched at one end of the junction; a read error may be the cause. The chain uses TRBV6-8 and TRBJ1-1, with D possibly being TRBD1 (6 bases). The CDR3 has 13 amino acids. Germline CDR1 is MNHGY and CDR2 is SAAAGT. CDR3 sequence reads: CASSVDQQGTIGF. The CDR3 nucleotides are TGTGCCAGCAGTGTAGATCAACAGGGAACTATAGGCTTT.

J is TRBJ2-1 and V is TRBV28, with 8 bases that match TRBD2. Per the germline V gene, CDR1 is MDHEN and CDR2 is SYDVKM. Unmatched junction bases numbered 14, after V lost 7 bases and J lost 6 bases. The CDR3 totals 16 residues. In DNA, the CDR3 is TGTGCCAGCATTGCAGGCCGCGCTAGCGGGCCCAATGAGCAGTTCTTC. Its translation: CASIAGRASGPNEQFF.

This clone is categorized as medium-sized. The CDR3 is CASSSSLGVGNTIYF. In DNA, the CDR3 is TGTGCCAGCAGCTCCTCTCTTGGGGTTGGAAACACCATATATTTT. V and J are TRBV11-3 and TRBJ1-3, with D unclear. V shed 4 bases and J shed 3 bases, with 13 bases lying between them. In germline, CDR1 is SGHNT, CDR2 YENEEA. The CDR3 has 15 residues.

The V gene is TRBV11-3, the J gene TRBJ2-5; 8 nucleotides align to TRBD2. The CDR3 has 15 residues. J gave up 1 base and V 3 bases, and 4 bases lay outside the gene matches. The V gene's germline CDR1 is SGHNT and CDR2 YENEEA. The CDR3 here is CASSFSGAPQETQYF. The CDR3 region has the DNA TGTGCCAGCAGCTTTAGCGGGGCCCCCCAAGAGACCCAGTACTTC.

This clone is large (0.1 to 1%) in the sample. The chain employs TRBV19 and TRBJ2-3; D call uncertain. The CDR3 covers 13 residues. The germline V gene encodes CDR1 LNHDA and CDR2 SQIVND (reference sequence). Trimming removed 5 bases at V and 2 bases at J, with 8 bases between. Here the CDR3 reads CASSFTVTDTQYF. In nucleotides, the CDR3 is TGTGCCAGTAGTTTCACAGTCACAGATACGCAGTATTTT.

CDR3 sequence (DNA): TGTGCCAGCAGCATCGCGACCTCTGGGGCCAACGTCCTGACTTTC. Translating gives CASSIATSGANVLTF. The V call is TRBV7-6, the J call TRBJ2-6; no clear D gene. Germline CDR1 SGHVS, CDR2 FNYEAQ. Trimming cost V 5 bases and J 0 bases, with 8 bases left between them. The CDR3 totals 15 residues.

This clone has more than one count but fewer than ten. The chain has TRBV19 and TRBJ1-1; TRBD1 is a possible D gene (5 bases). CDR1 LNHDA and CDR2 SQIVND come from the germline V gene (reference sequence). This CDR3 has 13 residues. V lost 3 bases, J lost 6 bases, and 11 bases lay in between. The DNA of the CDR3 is TGTGCCAGTAGTATTACGGGGACGGCTGAAGCTTTCTTT. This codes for CASSITGTAEAFF.

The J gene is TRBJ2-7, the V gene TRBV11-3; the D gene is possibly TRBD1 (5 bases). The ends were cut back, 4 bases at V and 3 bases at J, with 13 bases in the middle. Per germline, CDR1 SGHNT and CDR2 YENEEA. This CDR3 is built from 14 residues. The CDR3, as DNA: TGTGCCAGCAGCTCCCTCGACAGTCTCTACGAGCAGTACTTC. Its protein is CASSSLDSLYEQYF. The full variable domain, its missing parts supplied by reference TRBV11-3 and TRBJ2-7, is EAGVVQSPRYKIIEKKQPVAFWCNPISGHNTLYWYLQNLGQGPELLIRYENEEAVDDSQLPKDRFSAERLKGVDSTLKIQPAELGDSAVYLCASSSLDSLYEQYFGPGTRLTVT.

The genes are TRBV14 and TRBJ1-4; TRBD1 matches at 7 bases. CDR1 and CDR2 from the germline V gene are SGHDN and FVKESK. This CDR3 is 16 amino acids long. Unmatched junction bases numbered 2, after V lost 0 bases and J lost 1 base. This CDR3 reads CASSQDPGGTNEKLFF. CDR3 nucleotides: TGTGCCAGCAGCCAAGATCCAGGGGGAACTAATGAAAAACTGTTTTTT.

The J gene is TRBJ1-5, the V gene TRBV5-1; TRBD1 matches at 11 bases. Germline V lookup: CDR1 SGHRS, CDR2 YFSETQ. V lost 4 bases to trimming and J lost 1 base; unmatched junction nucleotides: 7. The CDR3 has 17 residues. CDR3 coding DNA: TGCGCCAGCAGCCCGGGGACAGGGGGAACCAGCAATCAGCCCCAGCATTTT. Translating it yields CASSPGTGGTSNQPQHF. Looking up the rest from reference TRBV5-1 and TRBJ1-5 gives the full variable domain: KAGVTQTPRYLIKTRGQQVTLSCSPISGHRSVSWYQQTPGQGLQFLFEYFSETQRNKGNFPGRFSGRQFSNSRSEMNVSTLELGDSALYLCASSPGTGGTSNQPQHFGDGTRLSIL.

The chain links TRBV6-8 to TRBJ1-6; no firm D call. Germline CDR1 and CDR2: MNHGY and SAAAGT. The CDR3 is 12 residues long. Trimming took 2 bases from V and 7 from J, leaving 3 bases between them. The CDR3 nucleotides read TGTGCCAGCAGTTACACCAATTCACCCCTCCACTTT. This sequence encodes CASSYTNSPLHF.

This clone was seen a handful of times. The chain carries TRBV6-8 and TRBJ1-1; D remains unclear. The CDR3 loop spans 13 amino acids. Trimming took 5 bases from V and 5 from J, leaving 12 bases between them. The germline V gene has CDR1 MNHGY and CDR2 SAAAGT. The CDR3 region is CASSPSLQTEAFF. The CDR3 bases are TGTGCCAGCAGTCCTTCGTTGCAGACTGAAGCTTTCTTT.

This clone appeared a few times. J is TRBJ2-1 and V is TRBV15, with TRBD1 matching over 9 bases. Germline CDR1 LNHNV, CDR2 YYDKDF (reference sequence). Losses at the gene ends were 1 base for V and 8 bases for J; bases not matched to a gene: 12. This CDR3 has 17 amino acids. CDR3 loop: CATSRGGTGPLRDEQFF. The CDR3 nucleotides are TGTGCCACCAGCAGAGGCGGGACAGGGCCGCTCCGGGATGAGCAGTTCTTC.

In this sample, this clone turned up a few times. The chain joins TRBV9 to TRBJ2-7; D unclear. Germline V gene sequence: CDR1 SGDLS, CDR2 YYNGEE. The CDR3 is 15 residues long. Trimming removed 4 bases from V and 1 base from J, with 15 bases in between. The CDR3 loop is CASSSHVGLSYEQYF. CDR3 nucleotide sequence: TGTGCCAGCAGCTCTCACGTGGGATTATCCTACGAGCAGTACTTC.

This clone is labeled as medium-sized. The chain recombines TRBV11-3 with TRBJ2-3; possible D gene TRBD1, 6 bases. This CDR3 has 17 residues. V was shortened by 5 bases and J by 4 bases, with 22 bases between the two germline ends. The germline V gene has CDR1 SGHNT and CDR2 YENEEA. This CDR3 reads CASSPAGPQGRADTQYF. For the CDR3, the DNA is TGTGCCAGCAGCCCCGCCGGCCCACAGGGCAGGGCAGATACGCAGTATTTT.

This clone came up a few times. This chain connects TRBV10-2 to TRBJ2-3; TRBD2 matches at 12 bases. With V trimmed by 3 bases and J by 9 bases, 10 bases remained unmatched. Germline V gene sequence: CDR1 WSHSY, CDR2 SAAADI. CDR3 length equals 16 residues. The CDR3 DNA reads TGCGCCAGCAGTGATGCCGGACTAGCGGGATTTGAGACGCAGTATTTT. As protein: CASSDAGLAGFETQYF.

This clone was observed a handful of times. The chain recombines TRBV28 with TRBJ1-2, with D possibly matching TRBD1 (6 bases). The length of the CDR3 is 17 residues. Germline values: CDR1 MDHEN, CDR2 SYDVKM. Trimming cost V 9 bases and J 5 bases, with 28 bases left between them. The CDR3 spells CASLSLGPGVRRYGYTF. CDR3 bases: TGTGCCAGTCTATCCCTCGGCCCAGGGGTTCGTCGATATGGCTACACCTTC.

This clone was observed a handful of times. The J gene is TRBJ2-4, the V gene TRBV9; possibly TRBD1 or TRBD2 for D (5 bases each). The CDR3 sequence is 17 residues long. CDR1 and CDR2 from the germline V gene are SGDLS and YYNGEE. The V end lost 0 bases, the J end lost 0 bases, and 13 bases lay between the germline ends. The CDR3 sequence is CASSVGGTVLAKNIQYF. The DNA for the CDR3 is TGTGCCAGCAGCGTAGGAGGGACGGTCCTAGCCAAAAACATTCAGTACTTC.

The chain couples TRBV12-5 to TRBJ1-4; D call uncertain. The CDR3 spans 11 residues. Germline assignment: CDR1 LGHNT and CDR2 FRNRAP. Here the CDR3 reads CASQLGEKLFF. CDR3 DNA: TGTGCCAGCCAACTAGGTGAAAAACTGTTTTTT.

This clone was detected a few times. CDR3 DNA: TGTGCCAGCAGCTTAGTCCCAGCAACTAATGAAAAACTGTTTTTT. It codes for CASSLVPATNEKLFF. The chain carries TRBV11-3 and TRBJ1-4; no reliable D call. Germline-derived CDR1 and CDR2 are SGHNT and YENEEA. This CDR3 contains 15 residues. Deletions cut 1 base from V and 0 bases from J, with 6 bases between.

CDR3 nucleotide sequence: TGTGCCAGTAGTTCAGATGGGGGGACCGGGGAGCTGTTTTTT. Its protein is CASSSDGGTGELFF. This rearrangement joins TRBV19 to TRBJ2-2; D may be TRBD2 (6 bases). V was cut by 5 bases and J by 5 bases, with 12 bases left in between. Germline lookup yields CDR1 LNHDA and CDR2 SQIVND (reference sequence). The CDR3 is 14 amino acids.

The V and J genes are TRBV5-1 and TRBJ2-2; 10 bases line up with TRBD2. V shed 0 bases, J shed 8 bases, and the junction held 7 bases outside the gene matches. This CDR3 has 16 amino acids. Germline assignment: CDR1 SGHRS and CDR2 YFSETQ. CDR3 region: CASSLVLAGVMGELFF. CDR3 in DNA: TGCGCCAGCAGCTTGGTTCTAGCGGGAGTAATGGGGGAGCTGTTTTTT.

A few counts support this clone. The CDR3 reads CAWSVGYNTEAFF. The CDR3 nucleotides read TGTGCCTGGAGTGTAGGTTATAACACTGAAGCTTTCTTT. The gene calls are TRBV30 and TRBJ1-1; D not resolved. CDR3 length: 13 residues. The ends were cut back, 0 bases at V and 2 bases at J, with 7 bases in the middle. Germline loops: CDR1 GTSNPN, CDR2 SVGIG (reference sequence).